Below, 9 T cell receptor beta chains from the same sample are listed, as sequenced in a study of PD-1 blockade in classical Hodgkin lymphoma. All patients experienced relapse after autologous stem cell transplantation, and brentuximab vedotin exposure was variable. Repertoires were generated with immunoSEQ multiplex PCR, while TCRdb's copy carries only in-frame clones and drops some. Among about 110,000 clones listed, 89% were seen once. This specimen consisted of peripheral blood mononuclear cells (PBMCs), obtained before the second cycle of nivolumab. The receptor source for this set is a human donor with classical Hodgkin lymphoma.

This rearrangement joins TRBV10-2 to TRBJ2-7, with no clear D. The V end was cut by 8 bases, the J end by 0 bases, with 5 bases between. This CDR3 contains 11 residues. Germline CDR1 is WSHSY and CDR2 is SAAADI. CDR3 sequence (DNA): TGCGCCAGCGCTATCTCCTACGAGCAGTACTTC. Amino acids: CASAISYEQYF.

V gene TRBV7-9 combines with J gene TRBJ1-2; D ambiguous. Germline V lookup: CDR1 SEHNR, CDR2 FQNEAQ (reference sequence). The CDR3 consists of 13 residues. V was shortened by 1 base and J by 6 bases, with 9 bases between the two germline ends. The CDR3 sequence: CASSLDLVDGYTF. CDR3 nucleotides: TGTGCCAGCAGCTTAGATCTCGTGGATGGCTACACCTTC.

The chain combines TRBV19 with TRBJ1-5, with TRBD1 as a possible D gene (6 bases). The V and J ends lost 7 bases and 5 bases respectively, with 15 bases between them. Germline V lookup: CDR1 LNHDA, CDR2 SQIVND (reference sequence). The CDR3 runs to 14 residues. CDR3 sequence reads: CASTADSVYQPQHF. For the CDR3, the DNA is TGTGCCAGTACCGCGGACAGCGTATATCAGCCCCAGCATTTT. Filled out from reference TRBV19 and TRBJ1-5, the complete variable domain reads DGGITQSPKYLFRKEGQNVTLSCEQNLNHDAMYWYRQDPGQGLRLIYYSQIVNDFQKGDIAEGYSVSREKKESFPLTVTSAQKNPTAFYLCASTADSVYQPQHFGDGTRLSIL.

The table lists this clone with a few counts. The J gene is TRBJ2-1, the V gene TRBV6-1; 12 bases match TRBD2. V trimming: 2 bases; J trimming: 9 bases; junction bases outside the gene matches: 11. This CDR3 has 17 residues. In germline, CDR1 is MNHNS, CDR2 SASEGT. CDR3 coding DNA: TGTGCCAGCAGTGAATACCGGGCGACTAGCGGGAGTAGTGAGCAGTTCTTC. Its translation: CASSEYRATSGSSEQFF.

V is TRBV5-1 and J is TRBJ1-2; weak D call: TRBD1 (5 bases). Germline CDR1 SGHRS, CDR2 YFSETQ. Trimming cost V 5 bases and J 8 bases, with 16 bases left between them. The length of the CDR3 is 13 residues. Here the CDR3 reads CASSRGEPNGYTF. For the CDR3, the DNA is TGCGCCAGCAGTAGAGGGGAGCCTAACGGCTACACCTTC.

V usage is TRBV6-5 and J usage is TRBJ2-1; D is unresolved. V shed 4 bases and J shed 6 bases, with 7 bases lying between them. The CDR3 is made up of 12 amino acids. CDR1 and CDR2 (germline): MNHEY, SVGAGI. The CDR3 reads CASSSRANEQFF. CDR3 DNA: TGTGCCAGCAGTTCCCGAGCCAATGAGCAGTTCTTC.

V is TRBV28 and J is TRBJ2-1; 12 bases map to TRBD1. After removal of 5 bases from V and 3 bases from J, the junction contained 2 bases not matched to a gene. The CDR3 is made up of 15 amino acids. Per the germline V gene, CDR1 is MDHEN and CDR2 is SYDVKM. CDR3 DNA: TGTGCCAGCAGTGGGACAGGGGGCGTCTACAATGAGCAGTTCTTC. It codes for CASSGTGGVYNEQFF. Complete variable domain (other parts from reference TRBV28 and TRBJ2-1): DVKVTQSSRYLVKRTGEKVFLECVQDMDHENMFWYRQDPGLGLRLIYFSYDVKMKEKGDIPEGYSVSREKKERFSLILESASTNQTSMYLCASSGTGGVYNEQFFGPGTRLTVL.

V and J are TRBV5-1 and TRBJ2-5, with 7 nucleotides matching TRBD2. Trimming cost V 0 bases and J 9 bases; bases outside gene matches: 11. CDR3 size: 15 residues. Germline CDR1 is SGHRS and CDR2 is YFSETQ. The DNA for the CDR3 is TGCGCCAGCAGCTTGGTCTCTAGCGGTTCCTGGGCCCAGTACTTC. This sequence encodes CASSLVSSGSWAQYF.

The gene calls are TRBV4-3 and TRBJ2-1, with 11 bases matching TRBD2. J lost 8 bases, V lost 1 base, and 4 bases had no gene match. Germline-derived CDR1 and CDR2 are LGHNA and YSLEER. The CDR3 covers 15 residues. CDR3 DNA sequence: TGCGCCAGCAGCCAAGGACTAGCGGGAAGGTATGAGCAGTTCTTC. It translates to CASSQGLAGRYEQFF.